Below, 7 T cell receptor beta chains from the same sample are listed, as sequenced in a study of T cell responses to AZD1222 COVID-19 vaccine. The method was immunoSEQ multiplex PCR; TCRdb's version includes in-frame clones alone and lacks a portion of them. The data show 150,000 or so clones, approximately 93% seen once. This material consisted of peripheral blood, taken on day 0 of MenACWY control vaccination. The receptor set was obtained from an adult in good health.

The rearrangement uses TRBV19 and TRBJ1-3, with no clear D. Germline V gives CDR1 LNHDA, CDR2 SQIVND (reference sequence). CDR3 length: 14 amino acids. The V gene lost 3 bases and the J gene lost 4 bases, with 10 bases spanning the gap. The CDR3 region is CASSIRGNGNTIYF. CDR3 sequence (DNA): TGTGCCAGTAGTATCAGAGGGAACGGAAACACCATATATTTT.

The rearrangement joins TRBV11-2 to TRBJ1-1; no clear D gene. CDR1 and CDR2 from the germline V gene are SGHAT and FQNNGV. The CDR3 sequence is 17 residues long. V was shortened by 1 base and J by 0 bases, with 15 bases between the two germline ends. CDR3 sequence (DNA): TGTGCCAGCAGCTTAGCCCCCTGGAGTCGAGTGAACACTGAAGCTTTCTTT. It encodes CASSLAPWSRVNTEAFF.

This chain connects TRBV18 to TRBJ1-3; the D is unclear. Germline V CDR1 and CDR2: KGHSH, LQKENI. Trimming took 3 bases from V and 0 from J, leaving 12 bases between them. There are 16 residues in the CDR3. The CDR3 here is CASSPDLFHSGNTIYF. The CDR3 DNA follows: TGTGCCAGCTCACCCGACCTGTTCCACTCTGGAAACACCATATATTTT.

V gene TRBV5-1 combines with J gene TRBJ2-7, with 8 bases lining up with TRBD2. The CDR3 has 14 amino acids. V was pared by 5 bases and J by 5 bases, with 9 bases of the junction left unmatched. The germline V gene encodes CDR1 SGHRS and CDR2 YFSETQ. The CDR3 DNA sequence: TGCGCCAGCAGGGGAGCGGGGGAGTTAAACGAGCAGTACTTC. As protein: CASRGAGELNEQYF.

This chain links TRBV3-1 (or the pseudogene TRBV3-2) with TRBJ1-5; 11 bases map to TRBD1. V was clipped by 2 bases and J by 2 bases; unmatched bases: 2. CDR3 length equals 16 residues. Germline CDR1 and CDR2: LGHDT and YNNKEL (reference sequence). CDR3 protein: CASSQRTGGGNQPQHF. The CDR3 nucleotides read TGTGCCAGCAGCCAAAGGACAGGGGGCGGCAATCAGCCCCAGCATTTT.

The chain employs TRBV18 and TRBJ2-1, with 7 bases matching TRBD2. From germline, CDR1 is KGHSH and CDR2 LQKENI. Losses at the gene ends were 0 bases for V and 4 bases for J; bases not matched to a gene: 6. The CDR3 loop spans 16 amino acids. The CDR3 loop reads CASSPPGGSRYNEQFF. The CDR3 bases are TGTGCCAGCTCACCACCGGGCGGGAGTCGGTACAATGAGCAGTTCTTC. Full variable domain (rest looked up from reference TRBV18 and TRBJ2-1): NAGVMQNPRHLVRRRGQEARLRCSPMKGHSHVYWYRQLPEEGLKFMVYLQKENIIDESGMPKERFSAEFPKEGPSILRIQQVVRGDSAAYFCASSPPGGSRYNEQFFGPGTRLTVL.

CDR3 amino acids: CASSQELGQGLITQYF. The CDR3 DNA sequence: TGTGCCAGCAGCCAAGAACTCGGGCAGGGGCTCATTACGCAGTATTTT. The chain employs TRBV14 and TRBJ2-3; possibly TRBD1 for D (6 bases). CDR3 length: 16 amino acids. Germline CDR1 and CDR2: SGHDN and FVKESK. Deletions cut 0 bases from V and 8 bases from J, with 18 bases between.